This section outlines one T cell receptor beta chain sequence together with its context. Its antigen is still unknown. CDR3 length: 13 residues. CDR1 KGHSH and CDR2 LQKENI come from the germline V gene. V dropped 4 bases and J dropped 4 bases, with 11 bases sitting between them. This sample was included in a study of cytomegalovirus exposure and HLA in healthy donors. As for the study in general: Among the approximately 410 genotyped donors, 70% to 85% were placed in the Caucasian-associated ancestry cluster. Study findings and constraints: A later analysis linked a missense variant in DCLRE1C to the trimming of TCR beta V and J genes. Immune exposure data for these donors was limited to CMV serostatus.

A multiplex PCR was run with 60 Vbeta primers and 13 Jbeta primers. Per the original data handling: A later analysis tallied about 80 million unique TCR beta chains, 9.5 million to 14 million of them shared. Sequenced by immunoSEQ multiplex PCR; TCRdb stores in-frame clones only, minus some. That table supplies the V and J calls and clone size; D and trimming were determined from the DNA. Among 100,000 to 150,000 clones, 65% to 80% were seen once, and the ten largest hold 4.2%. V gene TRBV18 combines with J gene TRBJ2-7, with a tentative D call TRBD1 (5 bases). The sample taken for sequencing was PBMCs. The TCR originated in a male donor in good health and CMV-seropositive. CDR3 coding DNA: TGTGCCAGCTCACACCCTCAGGGATACGAGCAGTACTTC. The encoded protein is CASSHPQGYEQYF.